This TCR beta chain was recorded in a study of lymphopenia after photon versus proton radiotherapy. General observations from the study: Survival link was tested only in deceased patients; proton benefit remains a possibility. Photon-treated patients lost naive T cells and TCR diversity; proton-treated stayed stable. After the lymphocyte nadir, photon-treated repertoires showed oligoclonal expansion, especially of CD8+ Temra cells.

As to this clone: Its antigen is undetermined.

TCRdb's table, derived via immunoSEQ multiplex PCR, lists solely in-frame clones and lacks some. Of 40,000 to 55,000 clones listed, about 92% were seen once; the top ten hold 15% to 20%. Source: peripheral blood, taken from a patient treated with photon-based radiotherapy. This sequence originates from a woman between 35 and 50 years old with cholangiocarcinoma.

CDR3 loop: CASSPDRGLRGYGYTF. The CDR3 bases are TGTGCCAGCAGTCCGGACCGGGGCCTACGGGGCTATGGCTACACCTTC. The chain is built from TRBV28 and TRBJ1-2; perhaps TRBD1 as D (5 bases). Germline CDR1 MDHEN, CDR2 SYDVKM. Trimming took off 5 bases at V and 4 bases at J, with 20 bases between the two ends. CDR3 length equals 16 residues.